The source of this T cell receptor beta chain is a study of shared clonotypes between healthy human individuals. From CD4+ cells came CD45RA+ naive and CD45RA-negative memory subsets. Deep-level running was used for the assay. This table comes from immunoSEQ multiplex PCR, and its TCRdb copy is limited to in-frame clones, with some not included. This sample has a few million clones, with under 97% found just once. Germline assignment: CDR1 SGHDT and CDR2 YYEEEE. The CDR3 loop spans 15 amino acids. V was pared by 5 bases and J by 4 bases, with 16 bases between. The chain combines TRBV5-6 with TRBJ1-3, with unresolved D. Sequencing was carried out using naive CD4+ T cells sorted from blood. Specified subset: CD45RA+ positively selected. This sequence originates from a young man in good health. The CDR3 bases are TGTGCCAGCAGTTATGTGGCACTTGGAGGAAACACCATATATTTT. It yields the protein CASSYVALGGNTIYF.